Following are 5 T cell receptor beta chains from one sample sequenced in a study of T cells expressing NK-cell markers. TCRdb re-analyzed the 5' RACE reads; it lists each CDR3 protein once, without DNA. This repertoire includes over 150,000 distinct CDR3 sequences. Material for sequencing was blood T cells: a sorted CD56 or NKG2C T cell subset, CD4+ or CD8+ T cells, or bulk PBMC T cells (not recorded which). The receptors here all came from a man aged 18-75 years in good health.

The chain has TRBV7-6 and TRBJ2-1; the D gene TCRdb calls, TRBD1, cannot be checked with no DNA. The CDR3 contains 16 residues. In germline, CDR1 is SGHVS, CDR2 FNYEAQ. This CDR3 reads CASSFNRQGSKDEQFF.

The CDR3 is CASSLEAGTTNYEQFF. This rearrangement joins TRBV5-8 to TRBJ2-1. The CDR3 loop spans 16 amino acids. Germline values: CDR1 SGHTS, CDR2 YDEGEE.

The CDR3: CASYDTSGEFFYNEQFF. The chain couples TRBV5-1 to TRBJ2-1; absent DNA, TCRdb's TRBD2 call cannot be checked. Germline CDR1 is SGHRS and CDR2 is YFSETQ. CDR3 length equals 17 residues.

The chain couples TRBV16 to TRBJ2-7; the TCRdb call, TRBD1, lacks DNA for checking. CDR3 size: 14 residues. The germline V gene has CDR1 KGHSY and CDR2 FQNENV. CDR3 in amino acids: CASSGGTLSAEQYF.

This rearrangement joins TRBV3-1 to TRBJ2-7; TCRdb outputs TRBD2, but without DNA this stays unchecked. In germline, CDR1 is LGHDT, CDR2 YNNKEL (reference sequence). The CDR3 has 13 amino acids. The CDR3 sequence is CASSPGGVGEQYF.